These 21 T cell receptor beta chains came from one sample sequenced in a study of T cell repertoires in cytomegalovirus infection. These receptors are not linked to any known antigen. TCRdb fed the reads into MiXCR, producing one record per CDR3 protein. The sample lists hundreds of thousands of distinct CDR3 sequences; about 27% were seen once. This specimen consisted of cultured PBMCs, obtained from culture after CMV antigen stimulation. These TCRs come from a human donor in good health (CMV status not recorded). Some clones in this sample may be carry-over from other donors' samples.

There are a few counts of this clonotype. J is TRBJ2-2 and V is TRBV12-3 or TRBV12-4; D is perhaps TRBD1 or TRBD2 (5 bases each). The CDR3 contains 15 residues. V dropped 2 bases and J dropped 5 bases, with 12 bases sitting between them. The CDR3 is CASSLPGPQTGELFF. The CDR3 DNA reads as TGTGCCAGCAGTTTACCGGGACCCCAGACCGGGGAGCTGTTTTTT.

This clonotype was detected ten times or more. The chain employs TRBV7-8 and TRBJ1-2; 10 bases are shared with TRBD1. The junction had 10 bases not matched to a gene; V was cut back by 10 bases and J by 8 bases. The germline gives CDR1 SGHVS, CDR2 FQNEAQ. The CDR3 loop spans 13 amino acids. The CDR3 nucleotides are TGTGCCACAAACCCCGGGACAGGGGTCGGCTACACCTTC. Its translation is CATNPGTGVGYTF.

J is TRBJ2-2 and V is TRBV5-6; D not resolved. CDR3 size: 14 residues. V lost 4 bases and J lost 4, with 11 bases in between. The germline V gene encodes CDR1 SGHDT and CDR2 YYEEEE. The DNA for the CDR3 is TGTGCCAGCAGCCCTCGGACCGTCACCGGGGAGCTGTTTTTT. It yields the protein CASSPRTVTGELFF.

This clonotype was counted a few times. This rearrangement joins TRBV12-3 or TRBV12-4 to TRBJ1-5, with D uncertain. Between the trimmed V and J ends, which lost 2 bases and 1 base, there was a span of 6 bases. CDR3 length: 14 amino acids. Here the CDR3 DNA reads TGTGCCAGCAGTTTAACCCAGAGCAATCAGCCCCAGCATTTT. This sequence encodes CASSLTQSNQPQHF.

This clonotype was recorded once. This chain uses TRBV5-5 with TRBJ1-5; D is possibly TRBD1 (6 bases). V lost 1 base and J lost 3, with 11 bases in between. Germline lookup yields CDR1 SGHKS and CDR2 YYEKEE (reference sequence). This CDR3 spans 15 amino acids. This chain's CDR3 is CASSLWGQNNQPQHF. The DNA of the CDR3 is TGTGCCAGCAGCTTGTGGGGGCAGAACAATCAGCCCCAGCATTTT.

The CDR3 loop is CASTPQGQIDEQYF. The CDR3 DNA follows: TGTGCCAGCACCCCCCAGGGGCAAATCGATGAGCAGTACTTC. The chain couples TRBV12-3 or TRBV12-4 to TRBJ2-7, with a possible D match to TRBD1 (6 bases). The germline V and J ends were trimmed by 7 bases and 7 bases, with 20 bases remaining between them. The CDR3 loop spans 14 amino acids.

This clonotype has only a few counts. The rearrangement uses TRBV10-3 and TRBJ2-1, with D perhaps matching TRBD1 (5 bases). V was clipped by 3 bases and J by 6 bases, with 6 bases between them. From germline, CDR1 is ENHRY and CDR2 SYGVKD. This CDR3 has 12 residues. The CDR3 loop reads CAISETGNEQFF. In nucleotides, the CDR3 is TGTGCCATCAGTGAAACAGGCAATGAGCAGTTCTTC.

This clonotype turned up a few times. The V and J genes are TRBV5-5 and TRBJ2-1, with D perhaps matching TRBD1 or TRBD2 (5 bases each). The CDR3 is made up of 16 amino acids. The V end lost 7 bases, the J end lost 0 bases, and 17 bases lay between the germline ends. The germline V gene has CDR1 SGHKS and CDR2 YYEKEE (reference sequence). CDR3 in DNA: TGTGCCAGCGCACCGGGGACCGAGAGCTCCTACAATGAGCAGTTCTTC. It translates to CASAPGTESSYNEQFF.

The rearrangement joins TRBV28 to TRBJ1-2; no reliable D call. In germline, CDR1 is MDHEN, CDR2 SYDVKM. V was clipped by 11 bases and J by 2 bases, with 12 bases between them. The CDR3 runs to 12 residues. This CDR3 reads CAVGKGNYGYTF. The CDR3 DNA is TGTGCCGTCGGTAAAGGGAACTATGGCTACACCTTC.

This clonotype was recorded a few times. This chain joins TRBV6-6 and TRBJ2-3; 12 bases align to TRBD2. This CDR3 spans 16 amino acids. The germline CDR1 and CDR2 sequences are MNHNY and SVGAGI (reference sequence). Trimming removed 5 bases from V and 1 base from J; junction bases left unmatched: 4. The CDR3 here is CASSETSGGGTDTQYF. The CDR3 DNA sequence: TGTGCCAGCAGTGAGACTAGCGGGGGAGGCACAGATACGCAGTATTTT.

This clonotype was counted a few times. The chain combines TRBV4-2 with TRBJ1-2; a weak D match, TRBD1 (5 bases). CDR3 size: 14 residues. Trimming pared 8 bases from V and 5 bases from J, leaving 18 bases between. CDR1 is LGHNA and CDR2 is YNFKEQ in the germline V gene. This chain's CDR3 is CASSLRGDIYGYTF. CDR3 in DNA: TGTGCCAGCTCCCTCCGGGGCGACATATATGGCTACACCTTC.

As DNA, the CDR3 is TGCAGTGCTAGAGTTGTACTCACGGGCAGGGAGGAAGTCAATCAGCCCCAGCATTTT. Translated: CSARVVLTGREEVNQPQHF. The chain recombines TRBV20-1 with TRBJ1-5; the D gene is possibly TRBD1 (5 bases). There are 19 residues in the CDR3. Germline V gives CDR1 DFQATT, CDR2 SNEGSKA (reference sequence). The germline V and J ends were trimmed by 1 base and 3 bases, with 25 bases remaining between them.

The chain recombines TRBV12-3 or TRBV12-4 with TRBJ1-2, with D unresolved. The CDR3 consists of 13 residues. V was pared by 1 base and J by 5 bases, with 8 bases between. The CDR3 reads CASSLEGMYGYTF. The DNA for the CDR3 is TGTGCCAGCAGTTTAGAGGGCATGTATGGCTACACCTTC.

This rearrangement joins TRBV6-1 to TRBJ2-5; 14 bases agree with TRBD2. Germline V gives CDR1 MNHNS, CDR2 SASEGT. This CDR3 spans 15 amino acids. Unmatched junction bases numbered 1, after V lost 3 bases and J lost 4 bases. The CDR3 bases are TGTGCCAGCAGTGAGGGGACTAGCGGGGGAGAGACCCAGTACTTC. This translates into CASSEGTSGGETQYF.

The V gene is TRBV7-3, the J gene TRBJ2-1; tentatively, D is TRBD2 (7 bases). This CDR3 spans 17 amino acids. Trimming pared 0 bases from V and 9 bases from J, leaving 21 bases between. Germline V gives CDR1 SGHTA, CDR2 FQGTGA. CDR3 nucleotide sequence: TGTGCCAGCAGCTTAACGGCGGGGGCCACACTGGGGCGTGAGCAGTTCTTC. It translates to CASSLTAGATLGREQFF.

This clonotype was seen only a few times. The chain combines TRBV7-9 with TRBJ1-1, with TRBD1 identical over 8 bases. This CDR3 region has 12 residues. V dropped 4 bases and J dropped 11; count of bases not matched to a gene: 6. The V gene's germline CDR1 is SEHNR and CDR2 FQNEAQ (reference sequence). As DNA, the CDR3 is TGTGCCAGCAGCTCATCGGACAGGGTTGCTTTCTTT. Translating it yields CASSSSDRVAFF.

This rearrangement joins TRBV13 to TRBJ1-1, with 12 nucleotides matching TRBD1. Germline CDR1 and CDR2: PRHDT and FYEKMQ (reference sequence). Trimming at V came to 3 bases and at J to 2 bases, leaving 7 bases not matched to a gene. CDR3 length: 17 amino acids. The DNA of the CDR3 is TGTGCCAGCAGCTTCCCCGGGACAGGGGGCGCAAACACTGAAGCTTTCTTT. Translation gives CASSFPGTGGANTEAFF.

The CDR3 sequence is CSVAGSEAFF. In nucleotides, the CDR3 is TGCAGCGTTGCGGGGTCTGAAGCTTTCTTT. The V gene is TRBV29-1, the J gene TRBJ1-1; D not resolved. The CDR3 has 10 amino acids. V was trimmed by 4 bases and J by 6 bases, leaving 6 bases between them. CDR1 and CDR2 (germline): SQVTM, ANQGSEA. Full variable domain (outside the CDR3, taken from reference TRBV29-1 and TRBJ1-1): SAVISQKPSRDICQRGTSLTIQCQVDSQVTMMFWYRQQPGQSLTLIATANQGSEATYESGFVIDKFPISRPNLTFSTLTVSNMSPEDSSIYLCSVAGSEAFFGQGTRLTVV.

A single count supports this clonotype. The CDR3 protein is CASSLIRTGRNEQFF. DNA of the CDR3: TGTGCCAGCAGCTTAATAAGGACAGGGAGGAATGAGCAGTTCTTC. The chain uses TRBV7-9 and TRBJ2-1, with 8 bases fitting TRBD1. Germline trimming cut 2 bases from V and 7 bases from J; bases unmatched to any gene: 7. The CDR3 consists of 15 residues. The germline gives CDR1 SEHNR, CDR2 FQNEAQ (reference sequence). Looking up the rest from reference TRBV7-9 and TRBJ2-1 gives the full variable domain: DTGVSQNPRHKITKRGQNVTFRCDPISEHNRLYWYRQTLGQGPEFLTYFQNEAQLEKSRLLSDRFSAERPKGSFSTLEIQRTEQGDSAMYLCASSLIRTGRNEQFFGPGTRLTVL.

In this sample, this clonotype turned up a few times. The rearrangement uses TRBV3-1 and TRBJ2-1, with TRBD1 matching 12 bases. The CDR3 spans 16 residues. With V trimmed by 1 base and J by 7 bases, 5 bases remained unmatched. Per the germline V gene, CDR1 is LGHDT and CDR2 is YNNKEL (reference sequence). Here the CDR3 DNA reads TGTGCCAGCAGCCAAGCTTTGGGACAGGGGGCAAATGAGCAGTTCTTC. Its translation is CASSQALGQGANEQFF.

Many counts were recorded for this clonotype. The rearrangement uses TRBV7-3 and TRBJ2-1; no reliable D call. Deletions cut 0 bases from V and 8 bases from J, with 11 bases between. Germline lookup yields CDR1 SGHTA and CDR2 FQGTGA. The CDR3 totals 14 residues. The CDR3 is CASSLTRWSDEQFF. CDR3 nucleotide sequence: TGTGCCAGCAGCTTAACCCGCTGGAGCGATGAGCAGTTCTTC.